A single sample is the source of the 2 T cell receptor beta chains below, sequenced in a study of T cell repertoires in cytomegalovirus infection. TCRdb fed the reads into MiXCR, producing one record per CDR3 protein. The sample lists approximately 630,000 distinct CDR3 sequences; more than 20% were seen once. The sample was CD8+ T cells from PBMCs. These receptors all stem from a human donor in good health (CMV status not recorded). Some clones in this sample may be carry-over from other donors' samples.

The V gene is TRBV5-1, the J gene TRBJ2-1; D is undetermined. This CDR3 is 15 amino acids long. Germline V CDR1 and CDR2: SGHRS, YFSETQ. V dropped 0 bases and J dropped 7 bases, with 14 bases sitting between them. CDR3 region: CASSLALGIGNEQFF. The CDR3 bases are TGCGCCAGCAGCTTGGCTCTGGGAATCGGGAATGAGCAGTTCTTC.

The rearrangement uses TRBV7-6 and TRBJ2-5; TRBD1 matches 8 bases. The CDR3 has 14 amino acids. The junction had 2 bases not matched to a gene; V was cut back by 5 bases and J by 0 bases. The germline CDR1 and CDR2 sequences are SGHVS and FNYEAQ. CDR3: CASSQDRDQETQYF. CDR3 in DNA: TGTGCCAGCAGCCAGGACAGGGACCAAGAGACCCAGTACTTC.